This T cell receptor (beta chain) stems from a study of T cells after yellow fever vaccination. Study findings and constraints: The secondary response peaked faster, at day 5 versus 15, but was weaker. FACS-sorted repertoires could harbor abundant contaminating bulk-population clonotypes. Boosting was followed by the reappearance of most primary-vaccination clones (just under 97% CD4, 70% to 90% CD8).

By 5'RACE template switching, TCR cDNA was produced, with a universal primer site and UMIs added in the process. TCRdb re-analysed the 5' RACE reads in MiXCR, keeping a single row per CDR3 protein. The repertoire holds approximately 550,000 distinct CDR3 sequences, with less than 15% as singletons. This clonotype was recorded a few times. Its matching antigen is unknown. Germline values: CDR1 SGHTA, CDR2 FQGTGA. V trimming: 5 bases; J trimming: 5 bases; junction bases outside the gene matches: 9. The CDR3 has 17 amino acids. The clonotype comes from a man aged 25 to 40 who received the YFV17D yellow fever vaccine. The rearrangement joins TRBV7-3 to TRBJ2-1; 13 bases agree with TRBD2. The source was PBMCs, collected on the day of the yellow fever booster vaccination. The CDR3 sequence: CASSGTTSGGSHNEQFF. CDR3 DNA: TGTGCCAGCAGCGGCACGACTAGCGGGGGGTCCCACAATGAGCAGTTCTTC.